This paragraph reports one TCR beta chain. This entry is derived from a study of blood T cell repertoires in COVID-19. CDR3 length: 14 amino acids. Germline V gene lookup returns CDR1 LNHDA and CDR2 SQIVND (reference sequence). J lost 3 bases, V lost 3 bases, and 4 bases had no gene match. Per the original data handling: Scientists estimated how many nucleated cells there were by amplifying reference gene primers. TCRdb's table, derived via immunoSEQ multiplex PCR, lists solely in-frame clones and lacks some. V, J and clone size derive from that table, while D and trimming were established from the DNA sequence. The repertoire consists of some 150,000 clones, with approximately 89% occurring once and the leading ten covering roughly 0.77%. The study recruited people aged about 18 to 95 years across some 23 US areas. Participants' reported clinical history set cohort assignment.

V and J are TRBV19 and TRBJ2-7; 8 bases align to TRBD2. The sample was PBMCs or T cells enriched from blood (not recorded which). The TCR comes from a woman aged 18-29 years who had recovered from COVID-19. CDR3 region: CASSIQGLDYEQYF. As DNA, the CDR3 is TGTGCCAGTAGTATCCAGGGACTAGACTACGAGCAGTACTTC.